This TCR beta chain was identified in a study of T cell responses to AZD1222 COVID-19 vaccine. Whole-study results and caveats: Nearly half of spike-specific TCRs reportedly target unmutated variant regions. Spike was spanned by vaccine-associated CD4 TCRs, with dominance at 160-218 and 743-854. Spike-specific TCR breadth and depth were elevated following two AZD1222 doses. No repertoire was sampled before or during the peak T cell response, only after it.

Only in-frame clones appear in the TCRdb table, and some are missing; sequencing was by immunoSEQ multiplex PCR. This sample has some 150,000 clones; approximately 85% occur once, and the top ten carry more than 7%. This clone was observed a single time. The antigen remains unidentified. Germline values: CDR1 SGHAT, CDR2 FQNNGV. CDR3 length: 16 amino acids. Trimming cost V 2 bases and J 2 bases, with 14 bases left between them. The sample here was peripheral blood, taken on day 0 of AZD1222 vaccination. This TCR was recovered from an adult in good health. The rearrangement joins TRBV11-2 to TRBJ2-3, with D perhaps matching TRBD1 or TRBD2 (6 bases each). The CDR3 sequence: CASSLFRGTNTDTQYF. CDR3 DNA: TGTGCCAGCAGCTTATTTCGCGGGACAAACACAGATACGCAGTATTTT.